The 9 T cell receptor beta chains reported below all come from one sample, sequenced in a study of T cell clonality in common variable immunodeficiency. The study, taken as a whole, reports: Common variable immunodeficiency TCR beta sequences reportedly had fewer deletions and N-nucleotide insertions.

TCRdb's copy holds only in-frame clones and misses some; the assay was immunoSEQ multiplex PCR. The data list 25,000 to 30,000 clones, none observed once; roughly 3% falls to the top ten. These receptors' antigens are unknown. Source material: peripheral blood mononuclear cells. These receptor sequences come from a human donor with common variable immunodeficiency.

Only a few counts were recorded for this clone. The CDR3 end falls 3 residues outside the read, so it is completed with the germline J gene. The chain has TRBV7-2 and TRBJ2-5; D possibly corresponds to TRBD1 (5 bases). Germline loops: CDR1 SGHTA, CDR2 FQGNSA. This CDR3 comprises 15 residues. Trimming left V 5 bases short and J 5 bases short, with 18 bases between. CDR3 DNA, as far as it was read: TGTGCCAGCAGCCCTCGATTTATTAGGGGTGAGACC. Translation gives CASSPRFIRGET. In full, the CDR3 is CASSPRFIRGETQYF.

This clone has a handful of counts. The observed sequence ends 3 residues before the CDR3 terminus, with the missing tail filled in from the germline J gene. The V call is TRBV18, the J call TRBJ1-3; D remains unclear. This CDR3 region has 12 residues. With 8 bases removed from V and 3 bases from J, the gap between germline ends came to 8 bases. Germline loops: CDR1 KGHSH, CDR2 LQKENI. CDR3 amino acids: CASQILGNTIYF. The CDR3 bases that were read are TGTGCCAGCCAGATTCTTGGAAACACC.

CDR3 bases read: TGTGCCAGCAGCGGGGGACAGGCGGGTTCACCC. This gives the protein CASSGGQAGSP. In full, the CDR3 reads CASSGGQAGSPLHF. The chain is built from TRBV2 and TRBJ1-6; 8 nucleotides match TRBD1. The sequence runs out 3 residues before the end of the CDR3; the remainder is reconstructed from the germline J gene. The CDR3 consists of 14 residues. With 6 bases clipped from V and 9 bases from J, the junction kept 7 bases outside the gene matches. Looked up from germline, CDR1 is SNHLY and CDR2 is FYNNEI.

The CDR3 sequence is CASSLTVSGGDTQYF. The CDR3 bases that were read are TGTGCCAGCAGCTTAACCGTTAGCGGGGGAGATACG. The gene calls are TRBV7-3 and TRBJ2-3; 9 positions match TRBD2. Read sequence stops 3 residues before the CDR3 end, and the germline J gene provides the missing end. The germline V gene has CDR1 SGHTA and CDR2 FQGTGA. Trimming at V came to 0 bases and at J to 5 bases, leaving 3 bases not matched to a gene. This CDR3 has 15 amino acids.

This clone was seen ten or more times. The read finishes 3 residues shy of the CDR3 end, and the germline J gene is used to complete it. The rearrangement joins TRBV5-6 to TRBJ2-7; 7 bases map to TRBD1. The V gene's germline CDR1 is SGHDT and CDR2 YYEEEE. The CDR3 covers 13 residues. The V and J ends lost 4 bases and 5 bases, in that order; junction bases with no gene match: 6. The part of the CDR3 DNA that was read is TGTGCCAGCAGCCGCGGTCAGGGGGACGAG. This sequence encodes CASSRGQGDE. The CDR3 in full is CASSRGQGDEQYF.

This clone has just a few counts. The CDR3 goes on 3 residues after the read ends, and that part is filled in from the germline J gene. The chain uses TRBV2 and TRBJ1-1; D may be TRBD1 (5 bases). This CDR3 spans 14 amino acids. Trimming took off 6 bases at V and 6 bases at J, with 17 bases between the two ends. Germline CDR1 is SNHLY and CDR2 is FYNNEI. Partial CDR3 DNA: TGTGCCAGCAGCCAACCAGAGGGGTCCCCTGAA. It codes for CASSQPEGSPE. The full CDR3 is CASSQPEGSPEAFF.

This clone occurred a few times. The junction differs from germline at one of its ends, possibly a read error. The chain's CDR3 is CASSPRGLDPETQYF. The DNA read from the CDR3 is TGTGCCAGCTCACCAAGGGGACTAGACCCAGAGACG. The V call is TRBV18, the J call TRBJ2-3, with TRBD2 matching 8 bases. The read is 3 residues too short to cover the CDR3 end, so that end is filled in from the germline J gene. Germline V lookup: CDR1 KGHSH, CDR2 LQKENI. CDR3 length equals 15 residues. The full variable domain, completed using reference TRBV18 and TRBJ2-3, is NAGVMQNPRHLVRRRGQEARLRCSPMKGHSHVYWYRQLPEEGLKFMVYLQKENIIDESGMPKERFSAEFPKEGPSILRIQQVVRGDSAAYFCASSPRGLDPETQYFGPGTRLTVL.

About this clone: The CDR3 goes on 3 residues after the read ends, and that part is filled in from the germline J gene. The J gene is TRBJ2-7, the V gene TRBV7-2; the D gene is possibly TRBD1 (5 bases). The V gene lost 4 bases and the J gene lost 0 bases, with 7 bases spanning the gap. The length of the CDR3 is 13 residues. CDR1 is SGHTA, CDR2 FQGNSA, per germline. CDR3 sequence reads: CASSSRVSYEQYF. Partial CDR3 DNA: TGTGCCAGCAGCTCCAGGGTCTCCTACGAG.

A word on this clone: The read halts 3 residues ahead of the CDR3 end, with the missing end drawn from the germline J gene. This rearrangement joins TRBV18 to TRBJ1-1; D is ambiguous. Deletions cut 6 bases from V and 2 bases from J, with 10 bases between. This CDR3 is built from 13 residues. Germline V lookup: CDR1 KGHSH, CDR2 LQKENI. CDR3 in amino acids: CASSGERNTEAFF. The covered CDR3 bases are TGTGCCAGCTCCGGTGAGAGAAACACTGAA.